This T cell receptor beta chain was profiled in a study of glioma-infiltrating T cells. Points from the study as a whole: Tissue and blood shared very few CDR3 sequences. Tissue-blood divergence was below expectation in non-neoplastic patients, above in gliomas.

The CDR3 totals 12 residues. V lost 3 bases and J 9 bases, leaving 9 bases between the germline ends. TCR alpha and beta CDR3 regions were amplified from RNA using iRepertoire nested multiplex PCR. For one-step reverse transcription and amplification, about 90-400 ng of tissue mRNA or PBMC total RNA was used. TCRdb called the multiplex PCR reads again in MiXCR, with one record for every CDR3 protein. The sample lists about 200,000 distinct CDR3 sequences, 30% to 40% occurring once. This clonotype was seen many times. The antigen remains undetermined. The chain combines TRBV12-3 or TRBV12-4 with TRBJ2-1; D ambiguous. The sequence was obtained from a human donor with low-grade glioma or glioblastoma, undergoing nonglioma brain surgery, or in good health (not recorded which). Sequences were obtained from glioma tissue, nonneoplastic brain tissue, or PBMCs (not recorded which). CDR3 sequence (DNA): TGTGCCAGCAGTTTGGGGTGGGTTGAGCAGTTCTTC. Translating gives CASSLGWVEQFF.